One sample yielded the 9 T cell receptor beta chains listed below, sequenced in a study of T cell changes during pregnancy in multiple sclerosis. Assay used: immunoSEQ multiplex PCR; TCRdb lists only in-frame clones, some missing. This table holds 100,000 or so clones, 80% to 95% found once. Specimen: peripheral blood, collected after pregnancy. These receptors all stem from a female donor with multiple sclerosis, enrolled in a pregnancy study.

The CDR3 reads CASRNEQGDGTEAFF. The CDR3 nucleotides are TGTGCCAGCAGGAATGAACAGGGGGACGGGACTGAAGCTTTCTTT. This chain joins TRBV21-1 and TRBJ1-1; the DNA was not used to check the table's D call, TRBD1. TRBV21-1 is annotated as a pseudogene. The CDR3 is made up of 15 amino acids.

The rearrangement uses TRBV4-1 and TRBJ1-1, with a tentative D call TRBD1 (6 bases). Germline V CDR1 and CDR2: MGHRA, YSYEKL. V was trimmed by 3 bases and J by 5 bases, leaving 19 bases between them. The CDR3 loop spans 16 amino acids. The CDR3 DNA sequence: TGCGCCAGCAGCCACCGCTTGGGGGGGCGGGGGACTGAAGCTTTCTTT. As protein: CASSHRLGGRGTEAFF.

This rearrangement joins TRBV6-5 to TRBJ1-4; D is ambiguous. V lost 0 bases and J lost 7, with 12 bases in between. Germline V gene lookup returns CDR1 MNHEY and CDR2 SVGAGI. This CDR3 region has 15 residues. The CDR3 loop is CASSYSPGGSEKLFF. The CDR3 nucleotides are TGTGCCAGCAGTTACTCGCCGGGTGGCAGTGAAAAACTGTTTTTT.

CDR3 DNA: TGTGCCAGCAGCTTGGCCCTAAGGGGGCAAGACTATGGCTACACCTTC. As protein: CASSLALRGQDYGYTF. The rearrangement links TRBV5-4 to TRBJ1-2; 7 bases align to TRBD1. Germline V gene data show CDR1 as SGHNT and CDR2 as YYREEE (reference sequence). The CDR3 runs to 16 residues. V was pared by 0 bases and J by 3 bases, with 8 bases of the junction left unmatched. Full variable domain (remainder filled in from reference TRBV5-4 and TRBJ1-2): ETGVTQSPTHLIKTRGQQVTLRCSSQSGHNTVSWYQQALGQGPQFIFQYYREEENGRGNFPPRFSGLQFPNYSSELNVNALELDDSALYLCASSLALRGQDYGYTFGSGTRLTVV.

The rearrangement links TRBV5-1 to TRBJ2-3; TRBD2 agrees at 11 bases. The CDR3 length is 16 residues. With V trimmed by 5 bases and J by 0 bases, 5 bases remained unmatched. CDR1 SGHRS and CDR2 YFSETQ come from the germline V gene. The CDR3 region is CASRGTSGPSTDTQYF. The CDR3 DNA reads as TGCGCCAGCAGGGGGACTAGCGGTCCCAGCACAGATACGCAGTATTTT.

Worth noting for this clone: Being one base from a much bigger clone, this may be a read error. This same CDR3 is encoded by further DNA sequences in the sample. As DNA, the CDR3 is TGCGCTAGCAGCCAAGAACCGACAGGCCATAATTCACCCCTCCACTTT. It specifies CASSQEPTGHNSPLHF. V is TRBV4-3 and J is TRBJ1-6; possibly TRBD1 for D (6 bases). The CDR3 has 16 amino acids. Germline-derived CDR1 and CDR2 are LGHNA and YSLEER.

The chain carries TRBV6-1 and TRBJ2-3; 7 positions agree with TRBD2. The CDR3 sequence is 15 residues long. The V gene end was trimmed by 6 bases and the J gene end by 2 bases; junction bases not matched to a gene: 8. The V gene's germline CDR1 is MNHNS and CDR2 SASEGT. As DNA, the CDR3 is TGTGCCAGCAGCGAAACTAGCGAGGCCACAGATACGCAGTATTTT. This translates into CASSETSEATDTQYF.

The chain combines TRBV25-1 with TRBJ1-3; the D gene is possibly TRBD1 (5 bases). The CDR3 is made up of 15 amino acids. Trimming took off 3 bases at V and 2 bases at J, with 11 bases between the two ends. The germline V gene has CDR1 MGHDK and CDR2 SYGVNS. CDR3 DNA sequence: TGTGCCAGCAGTGACCTCTCGGGGGCTGGAAACACCATATATTTT. Protein: CASSDLSGAGNTIYF.

The chain links TRBV28 to TRBJ1-2; D ambiguous. The CDR3 is 12 residues long. Trimming left V 9 bases short and J 4 bases short, with 12 bases between. Germline CDR1 reads MDHEN; CDR2 reads SYDVKM. The CDR3 bases are TGTGCCAGTACTGGAGTTATCTATGGCTACACCTTC. It encodes CASTGVIYGYTF.